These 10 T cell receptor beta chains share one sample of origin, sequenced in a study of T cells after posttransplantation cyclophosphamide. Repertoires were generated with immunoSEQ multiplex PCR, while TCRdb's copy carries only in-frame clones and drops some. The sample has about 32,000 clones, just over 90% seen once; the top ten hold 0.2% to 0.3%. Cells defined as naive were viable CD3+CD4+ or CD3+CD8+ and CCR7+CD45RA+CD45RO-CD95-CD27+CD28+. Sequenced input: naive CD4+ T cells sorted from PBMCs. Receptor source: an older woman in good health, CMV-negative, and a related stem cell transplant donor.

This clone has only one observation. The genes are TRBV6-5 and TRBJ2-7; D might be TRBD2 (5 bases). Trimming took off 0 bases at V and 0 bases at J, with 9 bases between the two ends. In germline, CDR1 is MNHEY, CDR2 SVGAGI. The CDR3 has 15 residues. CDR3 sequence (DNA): TGTGCCAGCAGTTACTCAGCGGTGAGCTCCTACGAGCAGTACTTC. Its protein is CASSYSAVSSYEQYF.

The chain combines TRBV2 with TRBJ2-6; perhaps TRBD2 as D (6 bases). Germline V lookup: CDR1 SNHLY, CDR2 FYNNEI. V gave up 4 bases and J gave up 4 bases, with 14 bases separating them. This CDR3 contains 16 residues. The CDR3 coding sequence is TGTGCCAGCAGTGCACGGGGGATCTCCGGGGCCAACGTCCTGACTTTC. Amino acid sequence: CASSARGISGANVLTF.

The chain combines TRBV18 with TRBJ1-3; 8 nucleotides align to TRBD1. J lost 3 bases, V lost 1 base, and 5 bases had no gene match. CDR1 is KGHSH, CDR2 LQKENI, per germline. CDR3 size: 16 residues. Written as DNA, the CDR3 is TGTGCCAGCTCACCACTAGCGGACAGGGTTGGAAACACCATATATTTT. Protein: CASSPLADRVGNTIYF.

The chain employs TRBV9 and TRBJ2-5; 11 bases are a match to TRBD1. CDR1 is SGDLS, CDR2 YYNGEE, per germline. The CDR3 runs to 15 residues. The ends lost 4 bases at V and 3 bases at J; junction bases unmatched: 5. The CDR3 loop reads CASSRRTGGEETQYF. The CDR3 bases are TGTGCCAGCAGCAGGCGGACAGGGGGCGAAGAGACCCAGTACTTC.

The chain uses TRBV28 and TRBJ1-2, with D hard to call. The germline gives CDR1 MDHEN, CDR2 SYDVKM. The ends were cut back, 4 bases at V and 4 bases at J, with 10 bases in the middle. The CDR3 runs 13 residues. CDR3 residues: CASSYGFSYGYTF. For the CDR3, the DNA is TGTGCCAGCAGTTATGGCTTTTCCTATGGCTACACCTTC.

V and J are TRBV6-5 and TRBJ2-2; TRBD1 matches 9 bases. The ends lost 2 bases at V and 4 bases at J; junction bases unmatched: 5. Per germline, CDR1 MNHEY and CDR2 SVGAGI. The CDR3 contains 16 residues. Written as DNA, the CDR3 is TGTGCCAGCAGTTACGGACAGGGGACTATCACCGGGGAGCTGTTTTTT. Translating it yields CASSYGQGTITGELFF.

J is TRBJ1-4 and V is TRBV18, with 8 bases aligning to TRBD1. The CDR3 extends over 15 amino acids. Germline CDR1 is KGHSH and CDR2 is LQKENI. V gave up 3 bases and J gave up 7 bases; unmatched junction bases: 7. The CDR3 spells CASSPGQGSSEKLFF. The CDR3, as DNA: TGTGCCAGCTCACCCGGACAGGGTTCCAGTGAAAAACTGTTTTTT.

The CDR3 reads CASSFRRAGGTGYTF. Written as DNA, the CDR3 is TGTGCCAGCAGTTTCCGGAGGGCAGGGGGCACTGGCTACACCTTC. This chain connects TRBV28 to TRBJ1-2, with 8 bases aligning to TRBD1. This CDR3 contains 15 residues. Looked up from germline, CDR1 is MDHEN and CDR2 is SYDVKM. V trimming: 3 bases; J trimming: 7 bases; junction bases outside the gene matches: 10.

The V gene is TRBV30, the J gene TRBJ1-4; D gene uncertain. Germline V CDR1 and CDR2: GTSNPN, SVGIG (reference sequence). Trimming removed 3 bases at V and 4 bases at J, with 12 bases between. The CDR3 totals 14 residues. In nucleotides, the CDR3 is TGTGCCTGGAGCCCTGGCGGGTATAATGAAAAACTGTTTTTT. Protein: CAWSPGGYNEKLFF.

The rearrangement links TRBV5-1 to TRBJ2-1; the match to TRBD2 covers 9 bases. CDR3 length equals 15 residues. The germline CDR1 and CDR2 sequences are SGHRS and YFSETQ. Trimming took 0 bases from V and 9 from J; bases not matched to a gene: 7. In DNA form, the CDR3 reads TGCGCCAGCAGCTTGGTTGGGCGGGAGGGTGGTGAGCAGTTCTTC. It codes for CASSLVGREGGEQFF.